The 30 T cell receptor beta chains below all came from one sample that was sequenced in a study of PD-1 blockade in mismatch repair-deficient tumors. Libraries were prepared by immunoSEQ multiplex PCR; TCRdb keeps only in-frame clonotypes and omits some of them. The repertoire holds roughly 110,000 clones, with approximately 80% as singletons. The material was peripheral blood, obtained just over 59 weeks after starting pembrolizumab. Receptors originate from an adult with mismatch repair-deficient cancer.

Concerning this clone itself: The junction differs from germline at one of its ends, possibly a read error. The chain is built from TRBV7-7 and TRBJ2-3; the match to TRBD1 covers 8 bases. From germline, CDR1 is SSHAT and CDR2 FNYEAQ (reference sequence). The CDR3 length is 15 residues. This CDR3 is CASSPGTGRTDTQYF. The CDR3 DNA follows: TGTGCTAGCAGCCCCGGGACAGGCCGCACAGATACGCAGTATTTT.

This chain joins TRBV7-9 and TRBJ1-2; 9 positions match TRBD1. V was clipped by 5 bases and J by 6 bases; unmatched bases: 4. The CDR3 covers 13 residues. Germline values: CDR1 SEHNR, CDR2 FQNEAQ (reference sequence). The CDR3 DNA reads as TGTGCCAGCAGCGCATGGACAGGGGATGGCTACACCTTC. Its protein is CASSAWTGDGYTF.

This clone was observed a few times. This sequence joins TRBV7-2 and TRBJ2-1; TRBD1 is a possible D gene (5 bases). CDR1 and CDR2 (germline): SGHTA, FQGNSA. The V end was cut by 5 bases, the J end by 15 bases, with 17 bases between. This CDR3 comprises 12 residues. The CDR3 is CASSPVARTPFF. CDR3 in DNA: TGTGCCAGCAGCCCAGTGGCTCGGACACCGTTCTTC.

This chain joins TRBV28 and TRBJ1-1, with 8 bases identical to TRBD1. CDR1 is MDHEN and CDR2 is SYDVKM in the germline V gene. The CDR3 spans 18 residues. With 7 bases clipped from V and 0 bases from J, the junction kept 16 bases outside the gene matches. The CDR3 bases are TGTGCCAGCAAAGTAAGCGGACAGGGTCCGAAATTGAACACTGAAGCTTTCTTT. It encodes CASKVSGQGPKLNTEAFF. The whole variable domain, filled in from reference TRBV28 and TRBJ1-1, reads DVKVTQSSRYLVKRTGEKVFLECVQDMDHENMFWYRQDPGLGLRLIYFSYDVKMKEKGDIPEGYSVSREKKERFSLILESASTNQTSMYLCASKVSGQGPKLNTEAFFGQGTRLTVV.

This clone was counted a few times. The CDR3 here is CASTDFGTGGGQYF. The CDR3 DNA is TGCGCCAGCACGGATTTCGGGACAGGGGGCGGGCAGTACTTC. The chain uses TRBV5-1 and TRBJ2-7; 12 nucleotides line up with TRBD1. The trim removed 6 bases at V and 9 bases at J, leaving 10 bases unmatched. Germline CDR1 and CDR2: SGHRS and YFSETQ. The CDR3 length is 14 residues.

The chain couples TRBV6-5 to TRBJ1-4, with 7 bases lining up with TRBD1. Germline CDR1 is MNHEY and CDR2 is SVGAGI. Unmatched junction bases numbered 11, after V lost 6 bases and J lost 7 bases. This CDR3 has 15 amino acids. The CDR3 region has the DNA TGTGCCAGCAGCCTTGGTAGGGGGCTTGGTGAAAAACTGTTTTTT. Amino acids: CASSLGRGLGEKLFF.

The chain couples TRBV6-1 to TRBJ2-3; D is unclear. V lost 1 base and J 4 bases, leaving 6 bases between the germline ends. Germline CDR1 MNHNS, CDR2 SASEGT. The CDR3 is made up of 13 amino acids. CDR3 nucleotides: TGTGCCAGCAGTGAAGACAAGGCAGATACGCAGTATTTT. It codes for CASSEDKADTQYF.

V and J are TRBV4-1 and TRBJ1-4; tentatively, D is TRBD1 (5 bases). Germline loops: CDR1 MGHRA, CDR2 YSYEKL. The CDR3 is 13 amino acids. The V and J ends lost 3 bases and 13 bases respectively, with 15 bases between them. The CDR3 DNA is TGCGCCAGCAGCCAGGAGGGGACGGTCACACTGTTTTTT. As protein: CASSQEGTVTLFF.

V usage is TRBV5-1 and J usage is TRBJ1-1, with D uncertain. The CDR3 runs 12 residues. Looked up from germline, CDR1 is SGHRS and CDR2 is YFSETQ. The V gene lost 0 bases and the J gene lost 7 bases, with 7 bases spanning the gap. CDR3 in amino acids: CASSLVADEAFF. The CDR3 region has the DNA TGCGCCAGCAGCTTGGTGGCAGATGAAGCTTTCTTT.

The chain combines TRBV7-9 with TRBJ2-3; D might be TRBD2 (5 bases). The CDR3 has 14 amino acids. With 1 base removed from V and 9 bases from J, the gap between germline ends came to 14 bases. The V gene's germline CDR1 is SEHNR and CDR2 FQNEAQ (reference sequence). The CDR3 DNA follows: TGTGCCAGCAGCTTAGGCGGAGGACCCCCGACGCAGTATTTT. It encodes CASSLGGGPPTQYF. Complete variable domain (other parts from reference TRBV7-9 and TRBJ2-3): DTGVSQNPRHKITKRGQNVTFRCDPISEHNRLYWYRQTLGQGPEFLTYFQNEAQLEKSRLLSDRFSAERPKGSFSTLEIQRTEQGDSAMYLCASSLGGGPPTQYFGPGTRLTVL.

This clone was picked up a small number of times. The chain carries TRBV9 and TRBJ2-1, with D possibly TRBD2 on 5 matching bases. The CDR3 contains 17 residues. The germline CDR1 and CDR2 sequences are SGDLS and YYNGEE. V was trimmed by 1 base and J by 4 bases, leaving 18 bases between them. CDR3 DNA: TGTGCCAGCAGCGTAACGGAGGTGGGTTTCTTATACAATGAGCAGTTCTTC. Amino acid sequence: CASSVTEVGFLYNEQFF.

The genes are TRBV7-3 and TRBJ2-4; D possibly corresponds to TRBD1 (6 bases). This CDR3 region has 13 residues. Germline values: CDR1 SGHTA, CDR2 FQGTGA. V gave up 4 bases and J gave up 8 bases, with 12 bases separating them. Here the CDR3 reads CASSSTGRDIQYF. The DNA of the CDR3 is TGTGCCAGCAGCTCCACAGGGAGAGACATTCAGTACTTC.

The rearrangement joins TRBV6-5 to TRBJ2-7; possible D gene TRBD1, 7 bases. This CDR3 is 14 amino acids long. Germline-derived CDR1 and CDR2 are MNHEY and SVGAGI. Trimming cost V 5 bases and J 3 bases, with 14 bases left between them. The CDR3 sequence is CASSTIRGDYEQYF. CDR3 sequence (DNA): TGTGCCAGCAGTACCATCAGGGGGGACTACGAGCAGTACTTC.

The CDR3 DNA is TGTGCCAGCAGCTTACAGTACTCTGGGGCCAACGTCCTGACTTTC. Its translation is CASSLQYSGANVLTF. J is TRBJ2-6 and V is TRBV13; D is ambiguous. Trimming took off 2 bases at V and 0 bases at J, with 5 bases between the two ends. This CDR3 contains 15 residues. CDR1 and CDR2 from the germline V gene are PRHDT and FYEKMQ (reference sequence).

In this sample, this clone turned up a few times. The gene calls are TRBV25-1 and TRBJ2-2; D not certain. V shed 7 bases and J shed 4 bases, with 10 bases lying between them. The germline V gene encodes CDR1 MGHDK and CDR2 SYGVNS. This CDR3 has 13 residues. CDR3 sequence: CASISQFTGELFF. CDR3 DNA: TGTGCCAGCATTAGCCAATTCACCGGGGAGCTGTTTTTT.

This clone was observed a single time. This chain joins TRBV30 and TRBJ2-1; either TRBD1 or TRBD2 may fit D (5 bases each). With 2 bases removed from V and 0 bases from J, the gap between germline ends came to 14 bases. The germline gives CDR1 GTSNPN, CDR2 SVGIG (reference sequence). This CDR3 comprises 16 residues. This CDR3 is CAWSQGRISSYNEQFF. The CDR3 DNA reads TGTGCCTGGAGTCAGGGACGGATAAGCTCCTACAATGAGCAGTTCTTC.

The chain links TRBV4-1 to TRBJ1-2, with 8 nucleotides matching TRBD1. The germline V gene encodes CDR1 MGHRA and CDR2 YSYEKL. V lost 2 bases to trimming and J lost 4 bases; unmatched junction nucleotides: 3. The CDR3 covers 14 residues. The CDR3 DNA sequence: TGCGCCAGCAGCCAAAACAGGGGGATCTATGGCTACACCTTC. This gives the protein CASSQNRGIYGYTF.

The V call is TRBV7-3, the J call TRBJ2-3; D is possibly TRBD2 (5 bases). The CDR3 has 15 residues. Trimming shortened V by 5 bases and J by 3 bases, and 15 bases separated the two germline ends. Per germline, CDR1 SGHTA and CDR2 FQGTGA. CDR3 loop: CASSARTGSTDTQYF. CDR3 DNA: TGTGCCAGCAGCGCACGTACGGGGAGTACAGATACGCAGTATTTT.

The chain joins TRBV5-1 to TRBJ2-1, with D tentatively TRBD2 (5 bases). Germline CDR1 reads SGHRS; CDR2 reads YFSETQ. The germline V and J ends were trimmed by 1 base and 10 bases, with 12 bases remaining between them. This CDR3 contains 13 residues. This CDR3 is CASSLFGEREQFF. In DNA form, the CDR3 reads TGCGCCAGCAGCTTGTTCGGGGAACGGGAGCAGTTCTTC.

This chain links TRBV6-5 with TRBJ1-2, with D possibly TRBD1 on 6 matching bases. Trimming removed 3 bases from V and 3 bases from J, with 11 bases in between. The CDR3 totals 14 residues. The germline CDR1 and CDR2 sequences are MNHEY and SVGAGI. The CDR3 loop is CASSYIGGDYGYTF. The CDR3 DNA is TGTGCCAGCAGTTATATTGGGGGCGACTATGGCTACACCTTC.

The sample holds one count of this clone. This chain links TRBV29-1 with TRBJ1-4; no reliable D call. The CDR3 covers 13 residues. The germline V gene has CDR1 SQVTM and CDR2 ANQGSEA. The ends were cut back, 7 bases at V and 4 bases at J, with 13 bases in the middle. The chain's CDR3 is CSARRQINEKLFF. CDR3 in DNA: TGCAGCGCCCGGAGGCAGATTAATGAAAAACTGTTTTTT.

The rearrangement joins TRBV7-2 to TRBJ2-7; 13 positions match TRBD2. J was trimmed by 7 bases and V by 8 bases; bases with no gene match: 8. The CDR3 consists of 14 residues. Germline-derived CDR1 and CDR2 are SGHTA and FQGNSA. DNA for the CDR3: TGTGCCAGCTCTCACGGGACTAGCGGGAATGAGCAGTACTTC. It codes for CASSHGTSGNEQYF. Full variable domain (rest looked up from reference TRBV7-2 and TRBJ2-7): GAGVSQSPSNKVTEKGKDVELRCDPISGHTALYWYRQSLGQGLEFLIYFQGNSAPDKSGLPSDRFSAERTGGSVSTLTIQRTQQEDSAVYLCASSHGTSGNEQYFGPGTRLTVT.

The chain employs TRBV1 and TRBJ2-3. TRBV1 is a pseudogene. The CDR3 contains 16 residues. The CDR3: CTSSPIRKALTDTQYF. The CDR3 bases are TGCACCAGCAGCCCTATCCGGAAGGCACTCACAGATACGCAGTATTTT.

The genes are TRBV6-1 and TRBJ2-1; TRBD2 aligns across 13 bases. J lost 9 bases, V lost 7 bases, and 9 bases had no gene match. The CDR3 totals 15 residues. Germline V gene sequence: CDR1 MNHNS, CDR2 SASEGT. CDR3 residues: CASTLLAGGPGEQFF. CDR3 bases: TGTGCCAGCACCTTACTAGCGGGAGGGCCCGGTGAGCAGTTCTTC.

The chain is built from TRBV7-8 and TRBJ2-3; the D is unclear. The V end lost 1 base, the J end lost 0 bases, and 2 bases lay between the germline ends. The CDR3 covers 13 residues. Germline-derived CDR1 and CDR2 are SGHVS and FQNEAQ. CDR3 in amino acids: CASSLGSTDTQYF. DNA for the CDR3: TGTGCCAGCAGCTTAGGTAGCACAGATACGCAGTATTTT.

The V call is TRBV4-1, the J call TRBJ2-2; 13 nucleotides align to TRBD2. The germline CDR1 and CDR2 sequences are MGHRA and YSYEKL. The CDR3 spans 19 residues. The junction had 4 bases not matched to a gene; V was cut back by 0 bases and J by 0 bases. DNA of the CDR3: TGCGCCAGCAGCCAAGATATAGGACTAGCGGGAGCGAACACCGGGGAGCTGTTTTTT. This sequence encodes CASSQDIGLAGANTGELFF.

The V gene is TRBV10-3, the J gene TRBJ2-1, with D perhaps being TRBD1 or TRBD2 (6 bases each). The CDR3 is made up of 15 amino acids. V gave up 2 bases and J gave up 3 bases, with 11 bases separating them. In germline, CDR1 is ENHRY, CDR2 SYGVKD. For the CDR3, the DNA is TGTGCCATCAGTGAGGGAGGGGGTGGCTACAATGAGCAGTTCTTC. Residues: CAISEGGGGYNEQFF.

The chain carries TRBV27 and TRBJ2-3, with unresolved D. The CDR3 totals 14 residues. Per the germline V gene, CDR1 is MNHEY and CDR2 is SMNVEV (reference sequence). Trimming cost V 6 bases and J 0 bases, with 10 bases left between them. CDR3 region: CASRSAPSTDTQYF. The CDR3 nucleotides are TGTGCCAGCAGATCTGCACCCAGCACAGATACGCAGTATTTT.

The chain links TRBV12-5 to TRBJ2-1; TRBD2 matches 12 bases. The germline CDR1 and CDR2 sequences are LGHNT and FRNRAP. The CDR3 loop spans 16 amino acids. V was pared by 1 base and J by 7 bases, with 5 bases of the junction left unmatched. The CDR3 DNA sequence: TGTGCTAGTGGTTTGGGGACTAGCGGGATTGGGAATGAGCAGTTCTTC. Translated: CASGLGTSGIGNEQFF.

This clone occurred once. The V and J genes are TRBV7-2 and TRBJ1-2, with unresolved D. The germline gives CDR1 SGHTA, CDR2 FQGNSA. The CDR3 loop spans 16 amino acids. Trimming left V 1 base short and J 2 bases short, with 14 bases between. The CDR3: CASSLGGPEPNYGYTF. CDR3 DNA sequence: TGTGCCAGCAGCTTAGGAGGACCAGAGCCGAACTATGGCTACACCTTC.